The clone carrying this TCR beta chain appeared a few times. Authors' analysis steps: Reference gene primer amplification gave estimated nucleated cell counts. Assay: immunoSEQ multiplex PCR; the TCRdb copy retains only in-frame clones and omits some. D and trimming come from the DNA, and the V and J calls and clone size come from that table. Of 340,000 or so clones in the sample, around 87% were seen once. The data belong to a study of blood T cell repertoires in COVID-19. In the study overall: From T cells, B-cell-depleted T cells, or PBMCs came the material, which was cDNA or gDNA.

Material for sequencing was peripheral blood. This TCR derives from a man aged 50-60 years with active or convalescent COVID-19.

CDR3 nucleotides: TGCGCCAGCAGCACCGGGACAGGAACCTACGAGCAGTACTTC. Protein sequence: CASSTGTGTYEQYF. This chain connects TRBV5-1 to TRBJ2-7; 8 bases match TRBD1. Germline trimming cut 4 bases from V and 2 bases from J; bases unmatched to any gene: 5. This CDR3 region has 14 residues. From germline, CDR1 is SGHRS and CDR2 YFSETQ.